This TCR beta chain was identified during a study of neoadjuvant anti-PD-1 for oral cavity cancer. Sequencing was performed with immunoSEQ multiplex PCR; in TCRdb, only in-frame clones are kept and a portion is missing. This table has some 10,000 clones, around 66% appearing once. Trimming left V 7 bases short and J 0 bases short, with 12 bases between. This CDR3 has 14 amino acids. From germline, CDR1 is MRHNA and CDR2 SNTAGT. The time point denotes: after neoadjuvant nivolumab, at surgical resection. Analysis of PBMCs was direct, with no culture step. The receptor comes from a person aged 35-80 years with oral cavity squamous cell carcinoma. The chain carries TRBV6-4 and TRBJ1-1, with D possibly matching TRBD1 (5 bases). The source material was PBMCs, sampled after nivolumab (anti-PD-1) treatment. The CDR3 loop is CASTLTELNTEAFF. In DNA form, the CDR3 reads TGTGCCAGCACCCTGACAGAGTTGAACACTGAAGCTTTCTTT.